A selection of T cell receptor beta chains follows, all from one sample in a study of cytomegalovirus exposure and HLA in healthy donors. Generated by immunoSEQ multiplex PCR, the TCRdb table keeps only in-frame clones and is missing some. The sample holds 100,000 or so clones, around 71% seen once. Material for sequencing was PBMCs. Receptors originate from a man aged 25-45 years in good health and CMV-seronegative. CDR3s include the opening cysteine and the closing phenylalanine or tryptophan. A D gene is named only where the DNA matches it firmly. The size field is filled for only some rows; it gives once, few, many or a size class.

>.|TRBJ1-2|few|TRBV5-1
CASSLAGGNGYTF
TGCGCCAGCAGCTTGGCTGGGGGCAATGGCTACACCTTC
>.|TRBJ2-7|.|TRBV10-3
CAISGGVGYEQYF
TGTGCCATCAGCGGCGGGGTCGGGTACGAGCAGTACTTC
>TRBD1|TRBJ2-7|.|TRBV7-2
CASNAGTGYYEQYF
TGTGCCAGCAACGCCGGGACAGGGTATTACGAGCAGTACTTC
>.|TRBJ1-1|.|TRBV27
CASLRNTEAFF
TGTGCCAGCCTGAGGAACACTGAAGCTTTCTTT
>TRBD1|TRBJ2-7|.|TRBV30
CAWIRQGASEQYF
TGTGCCTGGATTCGACAGGGGGCTAGCGAGCAGTACTTC
>.|TRBJ2-7|.|TRBV7-2
CASSLGLANEQYF
TGTGCCAGCAGCTTAGGTTTAGCCAACGAGCAGTACTTC
>TRBD1|TRBJ1-2|.|TRBV6-5
CASSYDPDRGNYGYTF
TGTGCCAGCAGTTATGACCCGGACAGGGGCAACTATGGCTACACCTTC
>.|TRBJ2-7|.|TRBV7-2
CASSLGLAEQYF
TGTGCCAGCAGCTTAGGGCTGGCCGAGCAGTACTTC
>.|TRBJ2-2|.|TRBV4-1
CASSQDQGRATNTGELFF
TGCGCCAGCAGCCAAGATCAGGGTCGGGCAACGAACACCGGGGAGCTGTTTTTT
>.|TRBJ2-1|.|TRBV7-9
CASSLALAVAYNEQFF
TGTGCCAGCAGCTTAGCGCTGGCGGTAGCTTACAATGAGCAGTTCTTC
>.|TRBJ1-1|.|TRBV4-1
CASSQGETTHAEVFF
TGCGCCAGCAGCCAAGGGGAGACGACCCACGCCGAAGTTTTCTTT
>.|TRBJ2-5|.|TRBV27
CATGTSGGQEQYF
TGTGCCACCGGTACGTCGGGGGGACAGGAGCAGTACTTC
>.|TRBJ1-6|.|TRBV5-8
CASSLVQNSPLHF
TGTGCCAGCAGCTTGGTTCAAAATTCACCCCTCCACTTT
>TRBD1|TRBJ1-1|.|TRBV7-9
CASETGGPEAFF
TGTGCCAGTGAAACAGGGGGCCCTGAAGCTTTCTTT
>TRBD2|TRBJ2-3|few|TRBV2
CASSAASGVSDTQYF
TGTGCCAGCAGTGCGGCTAGCGGGGTCTCAGATACGCAGTATTTT
>.|TRBJ1-4|.|TRBV6-6
CASSDRTTNEKLFF
TGTGCCAGCAGTGACAGAACAACTAATGAAAAACTGTTTTTT
>.|TRBJ2-2|.|TRBV5-1
CASSPSGGTNTGELFF
TGCGCCAGCAGCCCGTCTGGCGGGACGAACACCGGGGAGCTGTTTTTT
>TRBD1|TRBJ2-5|.|TRBV28
CASSRGTGQETQYF
TGTGCCAGCAGCCGCGGGACAGGACAAGAGACCCAGTACTTC
>TRBD2|TRBJ2-7|.|TRBV29-1
CSVVLAGRYEQYF
TGCAGCGTTGTACTAGCGGGACGCTACGAGCAGTACTTC
>TRBD2|TRBJ2-2|.|TRBV4-1
CASSQERWLAGGSGELFF
TGCGCCAGCAGCCAAGAGAGGTGGCTAGCGGGAGGGTCCGGGGAGCTGTTTTTT
>TRBD1|TRBJ1-5|.|TRBV15
CATRRDRGLVGNQPQHF
TGTGCCACCAGACGGGACAGGGGGCTAGTGGGCAATCAGCCCCAGCATTTT
>.|TRBJ1-4|.|TRBV15
CATSRGRANEKLFF
TGTGCCACCAGCAGGGGCAGGGCTAATGAAAAACTGTTTTTT
>.|TRBJ1-1|.|TRBV6-1
CASTVNTEAFF
TGTGCCAGCACGGTGAACACTGAAGCTTTCTTT
>.|TRBJ2-1|.|TRBV27
CASNRGAGPVSVDYNEQFF
TGTGCCAGTAATCGCGGGGCGGGGCCGGTTAGTGTGGACTACAATGAGCAGTTCTTC
>.|TRBJ2-7|.|TRBV5-8
CASVIGLPYEQYF
TGTGCCAGCGTAATCGGACTACCCTACGAGCAGTACTTC
>TRBD2|TRBJ2-7|few|TRBV5-3
CARTLDPMGLAGGHEQYF
TGTGCCAGAACTTTGGACCCGATGGGACTAGCGGGAGGGCACGAGCAGTACTTC
>.|TRBJ1-2|.|TRBV6-1
CASSEDRGLANYGYTF
TGTGCCAGCAGTGAAGATAGAGGGCTCGCTAACTATGGCTACACCTTC
>.|TRBJ1-1|.|TRBV7-2
CASSPGHANTEAFF
TGTGCCAGCAGCCCAGGACACGCGAACACTGAAGCTTTCTTT
>.|TRBJ1-6|few|TRBV18
CASSPDRLDSPLHF
TGTGCCAGCTCACCCGACAGGTTGGACTCACCCCTCCACTTT
>.|TRBJ2-7|.|TRBV5-1
CASSLMEGASYEQYF
TGCGCCAGCAGCTTGATGGAGGGGGCCTCCTACGAGCAGTACTTC
>.|TRBJ2-3|once|TRBV27
CASRGGTDTQYF
TGTGCCAGCAGGGGAGGTACAGATACGCAGTATTTT
>.|TRBJ2-5|.|TRBV6-5
CASSGGTFQETQYF
TGTGCCAGCAGTGGGGGGACCTTTCAAGAGACCCAGTACTTC
>.|TRBJ2-1|.|TRBV5-5
CASSSTASGVNEQFF
TGTGCCAGCAGCTCAACGGCGTCAGGGGTAAATGAGCAGTTCTTC